Listed below are T cell receptor beta chains from one sample, sequenced in a study of blood T cell repertoires in COVID-19. This table comes from immunoSEQ multiplex PCR, and its TCRdb copy is limited to in-frame clones, with some not included. The sample contains roughly 200,000 clones, over 60% of which appear only once. Sequenced: peripheral blood. The source is a woman in her seventies with acute or convalescent COVID-19. CDR3s include the opening cysteine and the closing phenylalanine or tryptophan. A D gene is named only where the DNA matches it firmly. Where a row states a size, it is once, few, many or the class of an expanded clone; other rows omit it.

v_gene: TRBV19
d_gene: TRBD1
j_gene: TRBJ2-2
abundance: NA
CDR3nt: TGTGCCAGTAGTGCCTCGACAGGGAGACACACCGGGGAGCTGTTTTTT
CDR3aa: CASSASTGRHTGELFF

v_gene: TRBV6-5
d_gene: TRBD1
j_gene: TRBJ1-6
abundance: few
CDR3nt: TGTGCCAGCAGTTACTCCGACAGGGGGCGCAGATCACCCCTCCACTTT
CDR3aa: CASSYSDRGRRSPLHF

v_gene: TRBV2
d_gene: TRBD1
j_gene: TRBJ2-7
abundance: NA
CDR3nt: TGTGCCAGCAGTGAAACTAGGGGACAGGGAACCTACGAGCAGTACTTC
CDR3aa: CASSETRGQGTYEQYF

v_gene: TRBV11-2
d_gene: NA
j_gene: TRBJ1-3
abundance: many
CDR3nt: TGTGCCAGCAGCTTAGGATCTAGCTCTGGAAACACCATATATTTT
CDR3aa: CASSLGSSSGNTIYF

v_gene: TRBV28
d_gene: TRBD1
j_gene: TRBJ2-4
abundance: once
CDR3nt: TGTGCCAGCAGCCCTGACAGGGGGCTTGGCAAAAACATTCAGTACTTC
CDR3aa: CASSPDRGLGKNIQYF

v_gene: TRBV7-2
d_gene: NA
j_gene: TRBJ2-7
abundance: few
CDR3nt: TGTGCCAGCAGGAGACAGGGGAGGGACGAGCAGTACTTC
CDR3aa: CASRRQGRDEQYF

v_gene: TRBV9
d_gene: TRBD2
j_gene: TRBJ2-3
abundance: NA
CDR3nt: TGTGCCAGCAGCTTAACAACTAGCGGGAGGATAAAGGATACGCAGTATTTT
CDR3aa: CASSLTTSGRIKDTQYF

v_gene: TRBV7-2
d_gene: NA
j_gene: TRBJ2-3
abundance: once
CDR3nt: TGTGCCAGCAGCTTAGCGCTGCGAGATACGCAGTATTTT
CDR3aa: CASSLALRDTQYF

v_gene: TRBV14
d_gene: NA
j_gene: TRBJ1-6
abundance: NA
CDR3nt: TGTGCCAGCAGCCAACAGACAGTTTCCTATTCACCCCTCCACTTT
CDR3aa: CASSQQTVSYSPLHF

v_gene: TRBV5-1
d_gene: TRBD2
j_gene: TRBJ2-2
abundance: few
CDR3nt: TGCGCCAGCAGCCCTGCCTTACTAGCGGGAGCCGGGGAGCTGTTTTTT
CDR3aa: CASSPALLAGAGELFF